This T cell receptor beta chain was documented in a study of T-cell memory formation after mild COVID-19. Whole-study context: The two donors had largely donor-specific TCR clusters. Broader study findings: Detection of some responders pre-infection suggested pre-existing cross-reactive memory T cells participated.

This clonotype was counted only a few times. The antigen remains unidentified. TCRdb re-called the 5' RACE reads through MiXCR, storing one row per CDR3 protein. The sample lists just over 400,000 distinct CDR3 sequences; 20% to 30% were seen once. CDR1 and CDR2 from the germline V gene are MNHEY and SVGAGI. There are 15 residues in the CDR3. Trimming took off 5 bases at V and 2 bases at J, with 13 bases between the two ends. Sequencing used PBMCs or a T cell subset sorted from them (not recorded which). The V and J genes are TRBV6-5 and TRBJ1-5, with D perhaps matching TRBD1 (6 bases). The source is an adult woman who had mild COVID-19 (a few samples of this study predate the infection). Cell type and time point are not known. CDR3 DNA: TGTGCCAGCAGTCCCACCTCAGGGGGCAATCAGCCCCAGCATTTT. The encoded protein is CASSPTSGGNQPQHF.